A selection of T cell receptor beta chains follows, all from one sample in a study of shared clonotypes between healthy human individuals. Some clones are missing from TCRdb's copy, which holds only in-frame ones; the method was immunoSEQ multiplex PCR. The sample yields a few million clones, 93% seen once. Specimen: naive CD8+ T cells from PBMCs. These receptors all stem from a man younger than 35 in good health. Some clones in this sample may be carry-over from other donors' samples. CDR3s include the opening cysteine and the closing phenylalanine or tryptophan. D genes are given only for firm matches. Size is omitted from some rows. Given values are once, few, many or a class for expanded clones.

abundance	d_gene	j_gene	v_gene	len	CDR3aa	CDR3nt
-	-	TRBJ2-1	TRBV7-9	15	CASSQRQAAYNEQFF	TGTGCCAGCAGTCAAAGGCAGGCTGCCTACAATGAGCAGTTCTTC
-	-	TRBJ2-7	TRBV21-1	17	CASSSKGLAGHSYEQYF	TGTGCCAGCAGCTCAAAGGGACTAGCGGGTCACTCCTACGAGCAGTACTTC
-	-	TRBJ2-7	TRBV7-6	17	CASSLEVGTRTGYEQYF	TGTGCCAGCAGCTTAGAGGTAGGGACCCGGACTGGCTACGAGCAGTACTTC
-	-	TRBJ2-5	TRBV7-9	16	CASSNWQERPRETQYF	TGTGCCAGCAGCAACTGGCAGGAACGTCCAAGAGAGACCCAGTACTTC
-	-	TRBJ2-7	TRBV13	14	CASSLGRGAYEQYF	TGTGCCAGCAGCTTAGGCAGGGGTGCCTACGAGCAGTACTTC
-	-	TRBJ1-2	TRBV7-8	14	CASSPSRGNYGYTF	TGTGCCAGCAGCCCTAGCCGGGGAAACTATGGCTACACCTTC
-	-	TRBJ2-3	TRBV4-3	16	CASSQGLEAVTDTQYF	TGCGCCAGCAGCCAAGGTCTGGAGGCGGTCACAGATACGCAGTATTTT
-	-	TRBJ2-7	TRBV2	13	CASSESEIYEQYF	TGTGCCAGCAGCGAGTCAGAGATCTACGAGCAGTACTTC
-	TRBD2	TRBJ2-7	TRBV11-2	15	CASSPSSGEGYEQYF	TGTGCCAGCAGCCCCTCTAGCGGAGAGGGGTACGAGCAGTACTTC
-	-	TRBJ2-5	TRBV11-2	14	CASSAIRPQETQYF	TGTGCCAGCAGCGCCATCCGGCCCCAAGAGACCCAGTACTTC
-	-	TRBJ2-7	TRBV5-1	12	CASSLDWYEQYF	TGCGCCAGCAGCTTAGACTGGTACGAGCAGTACTTC
-	-	TRBJ2-1	TRBV21-1	15	CASSNISLGSNEQFF	TGTGCCAGCAGCAATATCAGTCTCGGGTCTAATGAGCAGTTCTTC
-	-	TRBJ2-3	TRBV9	16	CASSVDRIQGSDTQYF	TGTGCCAGCAGCGTAGATAGGATCCAGGGTTCGGATACGCAGTATTTT
-	TRBD1	TRBJ2-5	TRBV19	15	CASSPTGGSMETQYF	TGTGCCAGTAGCCCGACAGGGGGCAGTATGGAGACCCAGTACTTC
-	-	TRBJ1-4	TRBV28	14	CASSFWGGREKLFF	TGTGCCAGCAGTTTTTGGGGAGGGCGGGAAAAACTGTTTTTT
-	-	TRBJ2-3	TRBV28	15	CASSLLEGSWYTQYF	TGTGCCAGCAGCCTACTAGAGGGGTCTTGGTATACGCAGTATTTT
-	-	TRBJ1-5	TRBV25-1	14	CASSSRGGNQPQHF	TGTGCCAGCAGTTCGAGGGGGGGCAATCAGCCCCAGCATTTT
-	TRBD1	TRBJ2-2	TRBV10-2	16	CASSRPGQGASGELFF	TGCGCCAGCAGCCGGCCGGGACAGGGGGCGTCCGGGGAGCTGTTTTTT
-	-	TRBJ1-2	TRBV5-5	14	CASSLEGEGYGYTF	TGTGCCAGCAGCTTGGAAGGTGAGGGCTATGGCTACACCTTC
-	TRBD1	TRBJ1-1	TRBV5-1	15	CASWAATGINTEAFF	TGCGCCAGCTGGGCCGCGACAGGGATTAACACTGAAGCTTTCTTT
-	-	TRBJ1-6	TRBV27	15	CASSPISSYNSPLHF	TGTGCCAGCAGTCCCATCAGCTCCTATAATTCACCCCTCCACTTT
few	-	TRBJ1-1	TRBV19	13	CASTEATPTEAFF	TGTGCCAGTACCGAAGCAACACCCACTGAAGCTTTCTTT
-	-	TRBJ2-7	TRBV11-2	14	CASSFNPSSYEQYF	TGTGCCAGCAGCTTTAACCCGAGCTCCTACGAGCAGTACTTC
-	-	TRBJ2-1	TRBV23-1	18	CASSQSFRGYNPYNEQFF	TGCGCCAGCAGTCAATCGTTCAGGGGCTACAATCCCTACAATGAGCAGTTCTTC
-	TRBD2	TRBJ2-1	TRBV4-3	16	CASSQDRREDYNEQFF	TGCGCCAGCAGCCAAGATCGGCGGGAGGACTACAATGAGCAGTTCTTC
-	TRBD2	TRBJ2-1	TRBV7-3	15	CASSSWTSEDNEQFF	TGTGCCAGCAGCTCCTGGACTAGCGAGGACAATGAGCAGTTCTTC
-	TRBD1	TRBJ1-1	TRBV10-1	14	CASSEGQGSTEAFF	TGCGCCAGCAGTGAAGGACAGGGTAGCACTGAAGCTTTCTTT
-	-	TRBJ2-7	TRBV27	13	CASSLGDQYEQYF	TGTGCCAGCAGTTTAGGGGACCAGTACGAGCAGTACTTC
-	-	TRBJ2-7	TRBV27	12	CASIGESYEQYF	TGTGCCAGCATCGGCGAGTCCTACGAGCAGTACTTC
-	-	TRBJ2-5	TRBV2	13	CASSAGQKETQYF	TGTGCCAGCAGTGCGGGCCAAAAAGAGACCCAGTACTTC
-	TRBD1	TRBJ2-2	TRBV19	13	CASSGDRAGELFF	TGTGCCAGTAGTGGCGACAGGGCCGGGGAGCTGTTTTTT
-	-	TRBJ2-7	TRBV6-5	15	CASSYSQGGSYEQYF	TGTGCCAGCAGTTACTCCCAGGGTGGGTCCTACGAGCAGTACTTC
-	TRBD2	TRBJ2-7	TRBV15	15	CATSWKLAGENEQYF	TGTGCCACCAGCTGGAAACTAGCGGGAGAAAACGAGCAGTACTTC
-	-	TRBJ1-1	TRBV19	12	CASSNKNTEAFF	TGTGCCAGTAGTAATAAGAACACTGAAGCTTTCTTT
-	TRBD1	TRBJ2-7	TRBV10-2	14	CASSTGGFSYEQYF	TGCGCCAGCAGTACAGGGGGATTCTCCTACGAGCAGTACTTC